The rows below give T cell receptor beta chains drawn from one sample of a study of shared clonotypes between healthy human individuals. The data were produced by immunoSEQ multiplex PCR, yet TCRdb's version contains in-frame clones alone and is incomplete. The repertoire holds around 240,000 clones, with approximately 70% as singletons. The specimen sequenced was memory CD4+ T cells sorted from blood. Receptors were obtained from a man aged 25 to 45 in good health. Each CDR3 is given with its conserved first and last residue. The D gene is left open where the match is weak. Clone sizes are given selectively: once, few, many, or a class where the clone is expanded.

v_call,d_call,j_call,cdr3_length,clone_size,cdr3_aa,cdr3_nt
TRBV7-3,-,TRBJ2-1,16,few,CASSLRRDGGTNEQFF,TGTGCCAGCAGCTTACGCCGGGACGGAGGAACCAATGAGCAGTTCTTC
TRBV5-5,-,TRBJ2-7,11,once,CASSGYYEQYF,TGTGCCAGCAGCGGGTACTACGAGCAGTACTTC
TRBV5-1,-,TRBJ2-5,13,-,CASSLGVAETQYF,TGCGCCAGCAGCTTAGGAGTGGCAGAGACCCAGTACTTC
TRBV6-6,TRBD2,TRBJ2-3,15,-,CASSYSGSGRDTQYF,TGTGCCAGCAGTTACTCGGGTAGCGGGAGGGATACGCAGTATTTT
TRBV2,-,TRBJ1-5,13,few,CASSGESNQPQHF,TGTGCCAGCAGTGGAGAGTCCAATCAGCCCCAGCATTTT
TRBV6-4,-,TRBJ2-7,13,once,CARAGEGSYEQYF,TGTGCCAGGGCCGGTGAGGGGTCCTACGAGCAGTACTTC
TRBV7-8,-,TRBJ2-7,15,-,CASSLRQVGSYEQYF,TGTGCCAGCAGCTTAAGACAGGTTGGCTCCTACGAGCAGTACTTC
TRBV18,-,TRBJ1-1,15,-,CASSPPSGKGREAFF,TGTGCCAGCTCACCACCGTCAGGGAAAGGGAGAGAAGCTTTCTTT
TRBV10-3,-,TRBJ1-1,13,once,CAIKGYEGGWAFF,TGTGCCATCAAGGGTTATGAGGGTGGGTGGGCTTTCTTT
TRBV7-8,-,TRBJ1-2,13,few,CASSLRQMYGYTF,TGTGCCAGCAGCTTACGCCAGATGTATGGCTACACCTTC
TRBV28,-,TRBJ2-7,13,-,CASIHDKFHEQYF,TGTGCCAGCATCCACGACAAGTTCCACGAGCAGTACTTC
TRBV6-5,-,TRBJ2-3,14,-,CATYSPRGPDTQYF,TGTGCCACTTATTCCCCCAGGGGCCCAGATACGCAGTATTTT
TRBV29-1,TRBD2,TRBJ2-1,15,-,CSVEPGLTFGDEQFF,TGCAGCGTTGAGCCGGGACTAACATTCGGCGATGAGCAGTTCTTC
TRBV5-1,-,TRBJ1-1,15,-,CASSLEGPPNTEAFF,TGCGCCAGCAGCTTGGAGGGACCACCGAACACTGAAGCTTTCTTT
TRBV30,-,TRBJ2-5,13,-,CAWKGQTQETQYF,TGTGCCTGGAAAGGGCAGACACAAGAGACCCAGTACTTC
TRBV6-1,TRBD1,TRBJ2-4,15,-,CASSELQGAGDIQYF,TGTGCCAGCAGTGAACTACAGGGGGCCGGGGACATTCAGTACTTC
TRBV28,-,TRBJ2-7,12,once,CASTHDSYEQYF,TGTGCCAGCACCCACGACAGTTACGAGCAGTACTTC
TRBV29-1,TRBD1,TRBJ2-7,12,few,CSVGDRGYEQYF,TGCAGCGTTGGGGACAGGGGTTACGAGCAGTACTTC
TRBV7-2,-,TRBJ2-5,17,-,CASSSHLTETYQETQYF,TGTGCCAGCAGCTCCCACCTAACCGAAACCTACCAAGAGACCCAGTACTTC
TRBV7-8,TRBD1,TRBJ1-5,15,many,CASSHQRTGVQPQHF,TGTGCCAGCAGCCATCAGCGGACAGGGGTTCAGCCCCAGCATTTT
TRBV6-5,-,TRBJ2-1,12,-,CASRSGTSEQFF,TGTGCCAGCAGATCCGGGACTTCAGAGCAGTTCTTC
TRBV5-8,-,TRBJ1-2,14,-,CASRSFSINYGYTF,TGTGCCAGCAGATCATTTTCCATTAACTATGGCTACACCTTC
TRBV7-3,TRBD2,TRBJ2-3,13,few,CASSLREGDTQYF,TGTGCCAGCAGCTTACGGGAGGGAGATACGCAGTATTTT
TRBV5-1,TRBD1,TRBJ1-1,15,-,CASSPSGTGFTEAFF,TGCGCCAGCAGCCCCTCCGGGACAGGGTTCACTGAAGCTTTCTTT
TRBV29-1,-,TRBJ2-1,14,once,CSVVRDPKSSEQFF,TGCAGCGTTGTACGGGACCCGAAGAGTAGTGAGCAGTTCTTC
TRBV7-9,TRBD1,TRBJ2-3,15,-,CASSLAGQGTDTQYF,TGTGCCAGCAGCTTAGCGGGACAGGGCACAGATACGCAGTATTTT
TRBV30,-,TRBJ1-2,15,-,CAWSVLDSLNYGYTF,TGTGCCTGGAGTGTGTTGGACAGTCTGAACTATGGCTACACCTTC
TRBV27,-,TRBJ2-7,12,-,CAIGTELYEQYF,TGTGCCATCGGGACGGAGCTTTACGAGCAGTACTTC
TRBV29-1,-,TRBJ1-1,12,once,CSVGPGDTEAFF,TGCAGCGTTGGTCCCGGGGACACTGAAGCTTTCTTT
TRBV15,-,TRBJ2-7,14,-,CATSRDEVSGEQYF,TGTGCCACCAGCAGAGATGAGGTGTCCGGTGAGCAGTACTTC
TRBV9,-,TRBJ1-5,13,-,CASSVAYDQPQHF,TGTGCCAGCAGCGTAGCTTACGATCAGCCCCAGCATTTT
TRBV5-1,-,TRBJ2-3,14,-,CASSRDKPTDTQYF,TGCGCCAGCAGCAGGGACAAACCTACAGATACGCAGTATTTT
TRBV5-1,TRBD2,TRBJ2-3,16,-,CASSEASGTMTDTQYF,TGCGCCAGCAGCGAGGCCTCGGGGACTATGACAGATACGCAGTATTTT
TRBV19,-,TRBJ1-5,16,-,CASSIGRTAPYQPQHF,TGTGCCAGTAGTATAGGCCGCACAGCTCCATATCAGCCCCAGCATTTT
TRBV7-2,-,TRBJ2-1,17,-,CASSLGPGRQYHNEQFF,TGTGCCAGCAGCTTAGGACCGGGACGTCAGTACCACAATGAGCAGTTCTTC